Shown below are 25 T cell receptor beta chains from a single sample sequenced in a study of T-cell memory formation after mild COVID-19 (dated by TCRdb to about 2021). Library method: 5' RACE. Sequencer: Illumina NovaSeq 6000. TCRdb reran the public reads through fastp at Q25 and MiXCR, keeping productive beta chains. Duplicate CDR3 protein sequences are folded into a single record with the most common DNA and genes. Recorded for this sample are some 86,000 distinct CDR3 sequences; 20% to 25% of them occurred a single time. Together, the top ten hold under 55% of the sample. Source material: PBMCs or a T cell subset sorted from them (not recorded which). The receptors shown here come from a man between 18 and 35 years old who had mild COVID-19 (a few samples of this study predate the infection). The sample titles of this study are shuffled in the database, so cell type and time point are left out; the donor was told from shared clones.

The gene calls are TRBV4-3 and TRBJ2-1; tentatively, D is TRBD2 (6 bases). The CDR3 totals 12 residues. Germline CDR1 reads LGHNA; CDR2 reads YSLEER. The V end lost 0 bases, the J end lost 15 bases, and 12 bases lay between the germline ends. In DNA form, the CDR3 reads TGCGCCAGCAGCCAAGATCGGGGGAGGCCGTTCTTC. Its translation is CASSQDRGRPFF.

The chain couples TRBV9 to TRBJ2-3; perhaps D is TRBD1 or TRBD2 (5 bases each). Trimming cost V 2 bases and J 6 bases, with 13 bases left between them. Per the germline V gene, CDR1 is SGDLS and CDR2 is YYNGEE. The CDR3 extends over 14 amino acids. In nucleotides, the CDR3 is TGTGCCAGCAGCGTCTGGGGGACCGGGGATACGCAGTATTTT. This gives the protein CASSVWGTGDTQYF.

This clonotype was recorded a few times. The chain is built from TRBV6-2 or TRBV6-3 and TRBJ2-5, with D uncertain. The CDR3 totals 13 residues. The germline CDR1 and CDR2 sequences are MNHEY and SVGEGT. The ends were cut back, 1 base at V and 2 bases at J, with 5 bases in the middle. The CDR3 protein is CASSYLGQETQYF. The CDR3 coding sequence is TGTGCCAGCAGTTACTTGGGACAAGAGACCCAGTACTTC.

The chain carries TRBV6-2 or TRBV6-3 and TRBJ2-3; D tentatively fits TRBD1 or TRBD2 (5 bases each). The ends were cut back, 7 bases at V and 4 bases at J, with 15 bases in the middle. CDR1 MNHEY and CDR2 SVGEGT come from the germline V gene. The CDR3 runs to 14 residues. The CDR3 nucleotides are TGTGCCAGCAAAGGGCCCGGGGCTGCAGATACGCAGTATTTT. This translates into CASKGPGAADTQYF.

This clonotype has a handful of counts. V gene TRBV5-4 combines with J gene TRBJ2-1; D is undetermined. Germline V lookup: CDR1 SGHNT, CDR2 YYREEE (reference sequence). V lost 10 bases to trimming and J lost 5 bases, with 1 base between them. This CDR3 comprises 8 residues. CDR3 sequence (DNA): TGTGCCCACAATGAGCAGTTCTTC. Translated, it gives CAHNEQFF.

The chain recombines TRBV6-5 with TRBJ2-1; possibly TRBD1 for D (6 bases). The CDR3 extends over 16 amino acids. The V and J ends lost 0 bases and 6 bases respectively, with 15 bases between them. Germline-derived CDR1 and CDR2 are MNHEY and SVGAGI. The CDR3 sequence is CASSYSPGVRGNEQFF. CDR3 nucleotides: TGTGCCAGCAGTTACTCCCCAGGGGTGAGGGGCAATGAGCAGTTCTTC.

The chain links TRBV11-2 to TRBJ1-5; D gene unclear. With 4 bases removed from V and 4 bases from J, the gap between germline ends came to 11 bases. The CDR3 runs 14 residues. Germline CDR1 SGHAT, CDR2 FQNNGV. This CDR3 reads CASSSAGHNQPQHF. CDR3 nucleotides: TGTGCCAGCAGCTCGGCAGGCCATAATCAGCCCCAGCATTTT.

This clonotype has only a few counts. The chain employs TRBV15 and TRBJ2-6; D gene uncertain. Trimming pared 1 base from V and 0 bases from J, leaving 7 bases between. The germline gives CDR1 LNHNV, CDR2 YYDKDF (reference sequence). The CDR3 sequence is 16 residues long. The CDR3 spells CATSRAYGSGANVLTF. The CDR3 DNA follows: TGTGCCACCAGCAGAGCTTACGGCTCTGGGGCCAACGTCCTGACTTTC.

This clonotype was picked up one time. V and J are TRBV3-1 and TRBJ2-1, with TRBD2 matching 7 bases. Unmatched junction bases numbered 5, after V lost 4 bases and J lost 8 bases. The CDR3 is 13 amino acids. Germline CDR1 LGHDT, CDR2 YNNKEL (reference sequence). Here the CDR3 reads CASSRGLIDEQFF. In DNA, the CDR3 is TGTGCCAGCAGCCGGGGACTAATTGATGAGCAGTTCTTC.

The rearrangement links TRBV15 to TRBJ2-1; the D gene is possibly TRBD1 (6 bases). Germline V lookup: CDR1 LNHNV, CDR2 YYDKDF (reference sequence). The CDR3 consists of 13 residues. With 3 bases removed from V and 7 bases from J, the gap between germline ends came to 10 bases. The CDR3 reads CATSSSQGNEQFF. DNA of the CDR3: TGTGCCACCAGCAGCAGCCAGGGGAATGAGCAGTTCTTC.

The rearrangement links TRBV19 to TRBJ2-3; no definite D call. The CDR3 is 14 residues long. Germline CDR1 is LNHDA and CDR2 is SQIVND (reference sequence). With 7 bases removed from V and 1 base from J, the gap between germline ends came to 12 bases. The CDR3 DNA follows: TGTGCCAGTATTTCATCACACCGCACAGATACGCAGTATTTT. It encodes CASISSHRTDTQYF. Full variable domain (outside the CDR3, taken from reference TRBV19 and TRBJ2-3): DGGITQSPKYLFRKEGQNVTLSCEQNLNHDAMYWYRQDPGQGLRLIYYSQIVNDFQKGDIAEGYSVSREKKESFPLTVTSAQKNPTAFYLCASISSHRTDTQYFGPGTRLTVL.

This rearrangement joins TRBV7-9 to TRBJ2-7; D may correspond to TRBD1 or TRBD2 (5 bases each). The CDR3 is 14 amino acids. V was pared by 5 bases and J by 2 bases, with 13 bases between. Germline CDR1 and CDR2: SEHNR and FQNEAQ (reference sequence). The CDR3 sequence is CASSIIRETYEQYF. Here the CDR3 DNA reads TGTGCCAGCAGCATCATCAGGGAGACCTACGAGCAGTACTTC.

CDR3 protein: CASSLNRDPTLYQETQYF. For the CDR3, the DNA is TGTGCCAGCAGCTTAAACAGGGATCCAACGCTGTACCAAGAGACCCAGTACTTC. This chain links TRBV7-8 with TRBJ2-5, with D tentatively TRBD1 (6 bases). Trimming shortened V by 2 bases and J by 0 bases, and 19 bases separated the two germline ends. The CDR3 contains 18 residues. CDR1 and CDR2 (germline): SGHVS, FQNEAQ.

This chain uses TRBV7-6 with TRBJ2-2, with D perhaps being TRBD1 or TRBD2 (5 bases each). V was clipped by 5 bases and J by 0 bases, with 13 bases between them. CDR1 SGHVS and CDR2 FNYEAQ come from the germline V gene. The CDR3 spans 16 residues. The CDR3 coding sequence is TGTGCCAGCAGCCCAGGGTCGGGGACGAACACCGGGGAGCTGTTTTTT. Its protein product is CASSPGSGTNTGELFF.

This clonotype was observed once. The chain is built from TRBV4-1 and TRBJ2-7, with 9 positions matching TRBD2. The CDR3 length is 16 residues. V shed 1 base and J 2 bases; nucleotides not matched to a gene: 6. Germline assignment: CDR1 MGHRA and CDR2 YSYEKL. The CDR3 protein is CASSQALAGQPYEQYF. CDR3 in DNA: TGCGCCAGCAGCCAAGCTCTAGCGGGGCAACCCTACGAGCAGTACTTC.

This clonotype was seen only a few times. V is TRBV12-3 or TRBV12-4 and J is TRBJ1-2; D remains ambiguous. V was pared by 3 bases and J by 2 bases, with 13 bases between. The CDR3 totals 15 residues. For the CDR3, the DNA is TGTGCCAGCAGTTTGACGGACGGAACCAACTATGGCTACACCTTC. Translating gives CASSLTDGTNYGYTF.

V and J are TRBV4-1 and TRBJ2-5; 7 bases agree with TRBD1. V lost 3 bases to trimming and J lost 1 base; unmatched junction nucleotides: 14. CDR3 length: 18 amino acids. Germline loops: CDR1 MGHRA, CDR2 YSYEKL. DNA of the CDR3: TGCGCCAGCAGCCACTCAAGTCTGTCCGGGACAGTCCAAGAGACCCAGTACTTC. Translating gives CASSHSSLSGTVQETQYF.

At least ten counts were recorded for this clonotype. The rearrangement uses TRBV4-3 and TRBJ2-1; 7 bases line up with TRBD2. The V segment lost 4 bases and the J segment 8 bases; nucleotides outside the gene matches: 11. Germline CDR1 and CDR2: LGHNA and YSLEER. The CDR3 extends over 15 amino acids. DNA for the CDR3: TGCGCCAGCAGCCCGGGGGGACCCGAGCCCCATGAGCAGTTCTTC. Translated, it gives CASSPGGPEPHEQFF.

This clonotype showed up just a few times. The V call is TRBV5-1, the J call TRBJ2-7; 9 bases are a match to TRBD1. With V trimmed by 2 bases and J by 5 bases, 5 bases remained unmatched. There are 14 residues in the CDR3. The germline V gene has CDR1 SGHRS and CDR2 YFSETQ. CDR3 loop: CASSFGQGPDEQYF. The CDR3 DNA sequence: TGCGCCAGCAGCTTCGGACAGGGGCCAGACGAGCAGTACTTC.

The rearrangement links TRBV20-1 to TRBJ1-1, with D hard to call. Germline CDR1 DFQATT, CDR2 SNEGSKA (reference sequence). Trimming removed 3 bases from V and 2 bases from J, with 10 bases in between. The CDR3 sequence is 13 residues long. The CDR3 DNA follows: TGCAGTGCTAGGGCCGGAGGAAACACTGAAGCTTTCTTT. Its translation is CSARAGGNTEAFF.

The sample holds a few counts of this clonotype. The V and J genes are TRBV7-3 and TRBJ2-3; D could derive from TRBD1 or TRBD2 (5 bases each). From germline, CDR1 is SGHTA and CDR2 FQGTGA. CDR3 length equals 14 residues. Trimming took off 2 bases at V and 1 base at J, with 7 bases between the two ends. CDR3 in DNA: TGTGCCAGCAGCTTACAGGGAGGCACAGATACGCAGTATTTT. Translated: CASSLQGGTDTQYF.

The CDR3 DNA is TGTGCCAGCAGCCAATCGGGACTAGCGATCGAGACCCAGTACTTC. Its translation is CASSQSGLAIETQYF. The chain recombines TRBV4-2 with TRBJ2-5; TRBD2 matches at 10 bases. The V segment lost 2 bases and the J segment 5 bases; nucleotides outside the gene matches: 5. The CDR3 is 15 amino acids. Germline V gene lookup returns CDR1 LGHNA and CDR2 YNFKEQ.

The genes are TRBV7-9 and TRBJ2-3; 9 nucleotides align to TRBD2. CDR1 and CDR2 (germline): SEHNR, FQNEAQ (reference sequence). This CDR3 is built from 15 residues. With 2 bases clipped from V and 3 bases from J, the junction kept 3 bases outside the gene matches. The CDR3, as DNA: TGTGCCAGCAGCTTACTAGCGGGGTTGACAGATACGCAGTATTTT. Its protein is CASSLLAGLTDTQYF.

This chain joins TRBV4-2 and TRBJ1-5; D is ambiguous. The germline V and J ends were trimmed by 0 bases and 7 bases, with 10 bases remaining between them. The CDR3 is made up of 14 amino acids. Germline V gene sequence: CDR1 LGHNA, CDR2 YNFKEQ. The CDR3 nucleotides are TGTGCCAGCAGCCAAGATGGTAATCGGCAGCCCCAGCATTTT. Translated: CASSQDGNRQPQHF.

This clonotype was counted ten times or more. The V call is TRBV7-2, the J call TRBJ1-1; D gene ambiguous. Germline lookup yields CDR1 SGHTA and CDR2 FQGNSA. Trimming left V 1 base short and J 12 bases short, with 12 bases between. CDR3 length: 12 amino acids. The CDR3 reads CASSLVGPFSFF. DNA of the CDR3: TGTGCCAGCAGCTTAGTCGGGCCTTTTTCTTTCTTT.